The 27 T cell receptor beta chains given below trace back to one sample, sequenced in a study of T cell responses to AZD1222 COVID-19 vaccine. Here immunoSEQ multiplex PCR was the method, and the copy in TCRdb shows in-frame clones only, minus some. This table holds around 99,000 clones, about 90% found once. The material was peripheral blood, obtained 28 days after the second AZD1222 dose. The source of these receptors is an adult who received the AZD1222 COVID-19 vaccine.

The V call is TRBV18, the J call TRBJ1-2; 11 positions agree with TRBD1. J lost 5 bases, V lost 6 bases, and 8 bases had no gene match. The CDR3 has 15 residues. Germline values: CDR1 KGHSH, CDR2 LQKENI. In DNA, the CDR3 is TGTGCCAGCTCCGTGGACAGGGGGCGCCGGTATGGCTACACCTTC. This gives the protein CASSVDRGRRYGYTF.

V usage is TRBV27 and J usage is TRBJ2-3; 9 bases align to TRBD1. This CDR3 has 15 amino acids. CDR1 and CDR2 from the germline V gene are MNHEY and SMNVEV (reference sequence). J gave up 3 bases and V 6 bases, and 7 bases lay outside the gene matches. The CDR3 protein is CASSSPGQGTDTQYF. The CDR3 DNA sequence: TGTGCCAGCAGCTCGCCGGGACAGGGAACAGATACGCAGTATTTT.

The V gene is TRBV11-2, the J gene TRBJ2-7; 8 nucleotides line up with TRBD2. V shed 5 bases and J 6 bases; nucleotides not matched to a gene: 12. The CDR3 is 15 residues long. Germline CDR1 is SGHAT and CDR2 is FQNNGV. CDR3 loop: CASSPSGLGMLEQYF. DNA of the CDR3: TGTGCCAGCAGCCCATCGGGACTAGGTATGCTCGAGCAGTACTTC.

The chain joins TRBV3-1 (or the pseudogene TRBV3-2) to TRBJ1-1, with 7 bases lining up with TRBD1. J was trimmed by 1 base and V by 2 bases; bases with no gene match: 13. The length of the CDR3 is 18 residues. CDR1 is LGHDT, CDR2 YNNKEL, per germline (reference sequence). CDR3 region: CASSQPGQRLLRNTEAFF. The CDR3 DNA reads as TGTGCCAGCAGCCAACCGGGACAGCGCCTTCTTAGGAACACTGAAGCTTTCTTT.

This chain joins TRBV11-2 and TRBJ1-6; D may be TRBD1 (5 bases). The CDR3 covers 14 residues. The V end was cut by 1 base, the J end by 6 bases, with 7 bases between. Per the germline V gene, CDR1 is SGHAT and CDR2 is FQNNGV. In DNA form, the CDR3 reads TGTGCCAGCAGCTTAGTGAGGGGTAATTCACCCCTCCACTTT. It codes for CASSLVRGNSPLHF.

The V and J genes are TRBV5-1 and TRBJ1-2, with D possibly matching TRBD1 (5 bases). The germline gives CDR1 SGHRS, CDR2 YFSETQ. V lost 4 bases to trimming and J lost 5 bases, with 15 bases between them. This CDR3 has 14 amino acids. CDR3 sequence: CASSLGGVEYGYTF. CDR3 coding DNA: TGCGCCAGCAGCCTCGGGGGGGTGGAATATGGCTACACCTTC.

V and J are TRBV27 and TRBJ1-6; unclear D gene. The CDR3 has 14 amino acids. Germline-derived CDR1 and CDR2 are MNHEY and SMNVEV (reference sequence). Trimming removed 3 bases at V and 7 bases at J, with 10 bases between. This CDR3 is CASSLDGENSPLHF. DNA for the CDR3: TGTGCCAGCAGTTTGGATGGGGAGAATTCACCCCTCCACTTT.

This CDR3 is CASSRVSNQPQHF. The DNA for the CDR3 is TGTGCCAGCAGCAGGGTGAGCAATCAGCCCCAGCATTTT. The chain joins TRBV6-1 to TRBJ1-5; TRBD1 might be the D (5 bases). The CDR3 is 13 amino acids. Germline V gene lookup returns CDR1 MNHNS and CDR2 SASEGT. V was shortened by 6 bases and J by 1 base, with 7 bases between the two germline ends.

This clone was seen once. This chain connects TRBV3-1 (or the pseudogene TRBV3-2) to TRBJ2-7, with 9 bases fitting TRBD1. This CDR3 comprises 15 residues. The germline V gene encodes CDR1 LGHDT and CDR2 YNNKEL (reference sequence). Losses at the gene ends were 2 bases for V and 6 bases for J; bases not matched to a gene: 8. CDR3 bases: TGTGCCAGCAGCCAATCTTGGGACAGGGTGGGCGAGCAGTACTTC. This encodes CASSQSWDRVGEQYF.

The CDR3 spells CASSVGVTQKELFF. CDR3 sequence (DNA): TGTGCCAGCAGCGTAGGGGTGACACAAAAAGAGCTGTTTTTT. This chain connects TRBV9 to TRBJ2-2; no firm D call. Germline V gene data show CDR1 as SGDLS and CDR2 as YYNGEE. The CDR3 contains 14 residues. V dropped 0 bases and J dropped 11 bases, with 14 bases sitting between them.

CDR3 coding DNA: TGTGCCAGCAGTTTGGGACCCAGCAATGAGCAGTTCTTC. This sequence encodes CASSLGPSNEQFF. The chain carries TRBV27 and TRBJ2-1; D may be TRBD1 or TRBD2 (5 bases each). V was trimmed by 3 bases and J by 6 bases, leaving 9 bases between them. The V gene's germline CDR1 is MNHEY and CDR2 SMNVEV (reference sequence). The length of the CDR3 is 13 residues.

The chain carries TRBV5-6 and TRBJ2-7; TRBD1 agrees at 7 bases. CDR1 and CDR2 from the germline V gene are SGHDT and YYEEEE. The junction had 5 bases not matched to a gene; V was cut back by 2 bases and J by 0 bases. CDR3 length: 15 residues. Written as DNA, the CDR3 is TGTGCCAGCAGCTTCCGGGACAGTTTCTCCTACGAGCAGTACTTC. This encodes CASSFRDSFSYEQYF.

V gene TRBV19 combines with J gene TRBJ1-4; D might be TRBD1 (6 bases). CDR3 length: 13 residues. V lost 4 bases and J 7 bases, leaving 10 bases between the germline ends. CDR1 and CDR2 from the germline V gene are LNHDA and SQIVND (reference sequence). The CDR3 here is CASSSTGTEKLFF. Written as DNA, the CDR3 is TGTGCCAGTAGTAGTACAGGGACTGAAAAACTGTTTTTT. Full variable domain (remainder filled in from reference TRBV19 and TRBJ1-4): DGGITQSPKYLFRKEGQNVTLSCEQNLNHDAMYWYRQDPGQGLRLIYYSQIVNDFQKGDIAEGYSVSREKKESFPLTVTSAQKNPTAFYLCASSSTGTEKLFFGSGTQLSVL.

The chain has TRBV11-1 and TRBJ2-1; 12 bases are shared with TRBD2. The CDR3 totals 14 residues. The germline V gene encodes CDR1 SGHAT and CDR2 FQDESV (reference sequence). Trimming at V came to 5 bases and at J to 7 bases, leaving 3 bases not matched to a gene. The CDR3 region has the DNA TGTGCCAGCAGCACGGGACTAGCGGGTAATGAGCAGTTCTTC. Translation gives CASSTGLAGNEQFF.

The chain uses TRBV5-5 and TRBJ2-7; D tentatively reads TRBD1 or TRBD2 (5 bases each). This CDR3 is 19 amino acids long. V was clipped by 3 bases and J by 0 bases, with 25 bases between them. Germline V gives CDR1 SGHKS, CDR2 YYEKEE (reference sequence). This chain's CDR3 is CASSYTHGTGTASSYEQYF. CDR3 bases: TGTGCCAGCAGCTACACCCACGGGACCGGGACGGCGTCCTCCTACGAGCAGTACTTC.

The chain uses TRBV2 and TRBJ1-1; the D gene is possibly TRBD1 (6 bases). CDR3 length equals 15 residues. In germline, CDR1 is SNHLY, CDR2 FYNNEI. The V end was cut by 8 bases, the J end by 0 bases, with 16 bases between. Here the CDR3 reads CASLTDRNLNTEAFF. Written as DNA, the CDR3 is TGTGCCAGCCTGACGGACAGAAACTTGAACACTGAAGCTTTCTTT.

CDR3 region: CASTRREETQYF. As DNA, the CDR3 is TGTGCCAGCACCAGGCGGGAGGAGACCCAGTACTTC. J is TRBJ2-5 and V is TRBV12-3 or TRBV12-4, with 7 bases lining up with TRBD2. Germline trimming cut 7 bases from V and 5 bases from J; bases unmatched to any gene: 4. The CDR3 is made up of 12 amino acids.

This clone has a handful of counts. V is TRBV28 and J is TRBJ1-3; a weak D match, TRBD1 (5 bases). V gave up 6 bases and J gave up 0 bases, with 15 bases separating them. This CDR3 contains 16 residues. CDR1 is MDHEN, CDR2 SYDVKM, per germline. CDR3: CASSLTGHLSGNTIYF. The CDR3 bases are TGTGCCAGCAGCCTAACCGGACACCTCTCTGGAAACACCATATATTTT.

The gene calls are TRBV20-1 and TRBJ2-7; 10 positions match TRBD2. CDR3 length equals 17 residues. Germline CDR1 reads DFQATT; CDR2 reads SNEGSKA (reference sequence). J lost 6 bases, V lost 3 bases, and 17 bases had no gene match. CDR3 in amino acids: CSASRRLAGVLGVEQYF. CDR3 sequence (DNA): TGCAGTGCTAGTAGAAGGCTAGCGGGAGTATTGGGGGTCGAGCAGTACTTC.

This clone was found once. The chain links TRBV6-5 to TRBJ1-1; the match to TRBD1 covers 7 bases. Per germline, CDR1 MNHEY and CDR2 SVGAGI. V was pared by 7 bases and J by 5 bases, with 10 bases of the junction left unmatched. This CDR3 region has 14 residues. For the CDR3, the DNA is TGTGCCAGCATTCCTGCAGGGGGTCGTACTGAAGCTTTCTTT. As protein: CASIPAGGRTEAFF.

V gene TRBV3-1 (or the pseudogene TRBV3-2) combines with J gene TRBJ1-1, with D possibly TRBD1 on 5 matching bases. The CDR3 has 12 amino acids. Germline CDR1 reads LGHDT; CDR2 reads YNNKEL (reference sequence). V was clipped by 4 bases and J by 4 bases, with 7 bases between them. The CDR3: CASSPGGTEAFF. CDR3 coding DNA: TGTGCCAGCAGCCCTGGGGGCACTGAAGCTTTCTTT.

V and J are TRBV5-6 and TRBJ2-7, with D maybe TRBD2 (6 bases). CDR3 size: 14 residues. CDR1 and CDR2 (germline): SGHDT, YYEEEE. V was pared by 0 bases and J by 2 bases, with 9 bases between. Written as DNA, the CDR3 is TGTGCCAGCAGCTTGGACAGGAGGGCCTACGAGCAGTACTTC. This gives the protein CASSLDRRAYEQYF. Full variable domain (missing parts from reference TRBV5-6 and TRBJ2-7): DAGVTQSPTHLIKTRGQQVTLRCSPKSGHDTVSWYQQALGQGPQFIFQYYEEEERQRGNFPDRFSGHQFPNYSSELNVNALLLGDSALYLCASSLDRRAYEQYFGPGTRLTVT.

The chain links TRBV3-1 (or the pseudogene TRBV3-2) to TRBJ2-3, with TRBD2 matching 9 bases. Trimming took 2 bases from V and 5 from J; bases not matched to a gene: 5. This CDR3 is built from 15 residues. CDR1 LGHDT and CDR2 YNNKEL come from the germline V gene (reference sequence). CDR3 DNA: TGTGCCAGCAGCCAACCACTAGCGGGTTTAGATACGCAGTATTTT. Encoded protein: CASSQPLAGLDTQYF.

This clone was seen a single time. The chain couples TRBV28 to TRBJ1-1; 8 bases are shared with TRBD1. The CDR3 spans 14 residues. Trimming took 6 bases from V and 4 from J; bases not matched to a gene: 7. Germline CDR1 reads MDHEN; CDR2 reads SYDVKM. The CDR3 sequence is CASREQGAGTEAFF. The CDR3 DNA follows: TGTGCCAGCAGAGAGCAGGGGGCGGGCACTGAAGCTTTCTTT.

This clone was detected once. The rearrangement joins TRBV28 to TRBJ1-5, with a weak D call TRBD1 (6 bases). V lost 3 bases and J lost 1, with 10 bases in between. CDR1 and CDR2 (germline): MDHEN, SYDVKM. The CDR3 runs to 15 residues. The CDR3 region has the DNA TGTGCCAGCAGTTTGCCAGGGGCCAGCAATCAGCCCCAGCATTTT. This encodes CASSLPGASNQPQHF.

This chain uses TRBV11-2 with TRBJ1-6; tentative D call: TRBD1 (5 bases). The CDR3 is made up of 16 amino acids. The ends were cut back, 5 bases at V and 8 bases at J, with 19 bases in the middle. Germline CDR1 reads SGHAT; CDR2 reads FQNNGV. The CDR3 DNA is TGTGCCAGCAGCCCAAAAAGTGGGGGGTTTGATTCACCCCTCCACTTT. It codes for CASSPKSGGFDSPLHF.

The chain has TRBV7-9 and TRBJ2-7; 12 positions match TRBD2. The V and J ends lost 5 bases and 3 bases, in that order; junction bases with no gene match: 8. This CDR3 comprises 16 residues. CDR1 and CDR2 from the germline V gene are SEHNR and FQNEAQ (reference sequence). CDR3 in amino acids: CASSGGLAGLLYEQYF. CDR3 bases: TGTGCCAGCAGCGGCGGACTAGCGGGGTTGCTCTACGAGCAGTACTTC. The variable domain in full, completed from reference TRBV7-9 and TRBJ2-7, reads DTGVSQNPRHKITKRGQNVTFRCDPISEHNRLYWYRQTLGQGPEFLTYFQNEAQLEKSRLLSDRFSAERPKGSFSTLEIQRTEQGDSAMYLCASSGGLAGLLYEQYFGPGTRLTVT.